This TCR beta chain was identified during a study of Ad26.COV2.S vaccination and SARS-CoV-2 variants. In the study overall: In the study, Ad26.COV2.S was injected intramuscularly once, or twice 56 days apart.

Treatment noted: roughly 20 received Ad26.COV2.S at low or high dose, single or two shots; roughly five received placebo; per-sample allocation not given. Sampling was performed 63 days after the first vaccine or placebo injection. Participants' vaccine, an Ad26 vector, delivered Wuhan-strain SARS-CoV-2 spike. Profiled with immunoSEQ multiplex PCR; TCRdb holds only in-frame clones, not every one. The repertoire holds around 300,000 clones, with approximately 90% as singletons. The sample in question was peripheral blood, obtained in a trial of Ad26.COV2.S vaccine versus placebo. The receptor comes from a person aged 18-65 years who received the Ad26.COV2.S COVID-19 vaccine or a placebo.

CDR3 bases: TGTGCCAGCAGTTACGGGTTTGGAGAATTGAATACCGGGGAGCTGTTTTTT. It codes for CASSYGFGELNTGELFF. This sequence joins TRBV6-2 or TRBV6-3 and TRBJ2-2; no clear D. The CDR3 totals 17 residues. Trimming stripped 2 bases from V and 5 bases from J, with 18 bases between. CDR1 is MNHEY, CDR2 SVGEGT, per germline.